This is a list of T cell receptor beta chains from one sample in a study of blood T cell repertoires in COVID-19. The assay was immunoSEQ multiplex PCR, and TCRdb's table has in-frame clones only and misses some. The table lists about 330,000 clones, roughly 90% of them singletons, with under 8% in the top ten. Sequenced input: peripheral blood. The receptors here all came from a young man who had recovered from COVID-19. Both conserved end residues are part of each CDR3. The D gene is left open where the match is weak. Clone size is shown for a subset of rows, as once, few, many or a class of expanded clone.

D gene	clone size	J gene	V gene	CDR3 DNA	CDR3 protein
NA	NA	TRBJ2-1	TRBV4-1	TGCGCCAGCAGCCAACCACCGGGAAAAATAATCAATGAGCAGTTCTTC	CASSQPPGKIINEQFF
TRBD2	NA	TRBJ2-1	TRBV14	TGTGCCAGCAGTCCCCCTGGACTAGGGGTCGGCAATGAGCAGTTCTTC	CASSPPGLGVGNEQFF
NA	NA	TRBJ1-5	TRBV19	TGTGCCAGTAGTATAAGCCAGGGCAATCAGCCCCAGCATTTT	CASSISQGNQPQHF
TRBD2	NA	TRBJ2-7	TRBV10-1	TGCGCCAGCAGCAAGACTAGCGGCTACGAGCAGTACTTC	CASSKTSGYEQYF
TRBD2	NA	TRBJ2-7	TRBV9	TGTGCCAGCAGCGTAGGGGGAGGGAACTCCTACGAGCAGTACTTC	CASSVGGGNSYEQYF
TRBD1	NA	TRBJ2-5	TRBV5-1	TGCGCCAGCAGCTTGGCGGGACAGGGGTACCAAGAGACCCAGTACTTC	CASSLAGQGYQETQYF
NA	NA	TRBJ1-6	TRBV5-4	TGTGCCAGCAGCAACGTCCGGCAGGCCTATAATTCACCCCTCCACTTT	CASSNVRQAYNSPLHF
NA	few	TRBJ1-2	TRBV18	TGTGCCAGCTCACCTTCAGGGGACTATGGCTACACCTTC	CASSPSGDYGYTF
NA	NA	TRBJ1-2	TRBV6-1	TGTGCCAGCAGTGAGGGATCCGGGGACTATGGCTACACCTTC	CASSEGSGDYGYTF
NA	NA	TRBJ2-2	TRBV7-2	TGTGCCAGCAGCTTACAGGCCAGGACGAACACCGGGGAGCTGTTTTTT	CASSLQARTNTGELFF
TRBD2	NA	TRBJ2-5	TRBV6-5	TGTGCCAGCAAACGCGGGGGGGCCGGAGAGACCCAGTACTTC	CASKRGGAGETQYF
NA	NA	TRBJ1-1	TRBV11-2	TGTGCCAGCGGGCTGGGCACTTCGAACACTGAAGCTTTCTTT	CASGLGTSNTEAFF
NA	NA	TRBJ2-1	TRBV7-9	TGTGCCAGCAGCTTAGGTGGCGGAGCCTACAATGAGCAGTTCTTC	CASSLGGGAYNEQFF
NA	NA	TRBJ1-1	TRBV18	TGTGCCAGCTCAACTCAGGATATGAACACTGAAGCTTTCTTT	CASSTQDMNTEAFF
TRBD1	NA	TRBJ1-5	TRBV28	TGTGCCAGCAGTCCTACGACAGGGGGTAGCAATCAGCCCCAGCATTTT	CASSPTTGGSNQPQHF
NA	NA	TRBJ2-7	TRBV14	TGTGCCAGCAGCCACTCTAGCGAGCAGTACTTC	CASSHSSEQYF
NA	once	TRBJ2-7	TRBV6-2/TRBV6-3	TGTGCCAGCAGTTACTCCTGGGGGCCCTACGAGCAGTACTTC	CASSYSWGPYEQYF